This TCR beta chain was observed in a study of blood T cell repertoires in COVID-19. Background on the study: COVID-19 samples from acute and convalescent phases originated in the United States, Italy and Spain. PBMCs, B-cell-depleted T cells, or T cells provided the cDNA or gDNA that made up the material.

The authors' processing: Estimation of nucleated cell counts was performed using reference gene primer amplification. Using immunoSEQ multiplex PCR, the repertoire was profiled, and TCRdb retains in-frame clones only, with some absent. The V and J calls and clone size are taken from that table; D and trimming were inferred from the DNA. The sample has approximately 73,000 clones, roughly 86% seen once. The V end lost 3 bases, the J end lost 7 bases, and 12 bases lay between the germline ends. This CDR3 contains 13 residues. CDR1 and CDR2 (germline): DFQATT, SNEGSKA (reference sequence). The rearrangement links TRBV20-1 to TRBJ2-2, with unresolved D. The source is a woman in her fifties or sixties with acute or convalescent COVID-19. What was sequenced was peripheral blood. CDR3 coding DNA: TGCAGTGCTAGTAGTCCTGGGCGCGGGGAGCTGTTTTTT. Protein sequence: CSASSPGRGELFF.